This TCR beta chain originates from a study of Ad26.COV2.S vaccination and SARS-CoV-2 variants. The treatment is: over 15 received Ad26.COV2.S at low or high dose, single or two shots; about 5 received placebo; per-sample allocation not given. Day 63 after the first vaccine or placebo injection was the time point for sampling. Donor was an adult aged 18-55 years in Boston. The CDR3 extends over 15 amino acids. Germline CDR1 and CDR2: LGHDT and YNNKEL (reference sequence). Losses at the gene ends were 2 bases for V and 1 base for J; bases not matched to a gene: 3. Study results and limitations: Researchers cautioned that TCR breadth and depth analyses may have underestimated total T cell responses. Vaccinees reportedly had broad spike-specific CD8+ and CD4+ T cell responses. Spike-specific TCR breadth ran higher among vaccine recipients than placebo recipients.

Assay: immunoSEQ multiplex PCR; the TCRdb copy retains only in-frame clones and omits some. The table lists about 680,000 clones, 89% of them singletons. Regarding this clone: Its antigen is still unknown.

Material: peripheral blood, obtained in a trial of Ad26.COV2.S vaccine versus placebo. The source of this sequence is a person aged 18-65 years who received the Ad26.COV2.S COVID-19 vaccine or a placebo. V usage is TRBV3-1 (or the pseudogene TRBV3-2) and J usage is TRBJ2-3, with 7 positions matching TRBD2. The CDR3 region is CASSQSSGRTDTQYF. CDR3 DNA sequence: TGTGCCAGCAGCCAATCTAGCGGCCGCACAGATACGCAGTATTTT.